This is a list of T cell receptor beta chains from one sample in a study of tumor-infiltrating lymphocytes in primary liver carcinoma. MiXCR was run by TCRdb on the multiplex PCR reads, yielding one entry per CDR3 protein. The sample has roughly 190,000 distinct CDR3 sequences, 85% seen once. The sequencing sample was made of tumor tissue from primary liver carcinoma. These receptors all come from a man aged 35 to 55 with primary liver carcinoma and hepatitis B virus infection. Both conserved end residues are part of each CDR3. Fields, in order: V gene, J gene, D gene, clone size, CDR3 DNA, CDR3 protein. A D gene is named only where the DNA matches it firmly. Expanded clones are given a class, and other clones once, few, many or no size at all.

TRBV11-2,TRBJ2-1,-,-,TGTGCCAGCAGCTTTAGTGGGCCACCCGACAATGAGCAGTTCTTT,CASSFSGPPDNEQFF
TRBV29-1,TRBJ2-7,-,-,TGCTGCGTGCTGACACGGGCCCACGAGCAGTACTTC,CCVLTRAHEQYF
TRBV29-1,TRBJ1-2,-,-,TGCAGCGTTGGTCTACAGAGGCATGGCTACACCTTC,CSVGLQRHGYTF
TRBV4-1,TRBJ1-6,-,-,TGTGCCACCAGCCAGGGGACAAATTCACCCCTCCACTTT,CATSQGTNSPLHF
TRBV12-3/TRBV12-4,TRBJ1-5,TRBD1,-,TGTGTCAGCAGTCCCTCAGGACAGGAGAGGGCTCAGCCCCAGCATTTT,CVSSPSGQERAQPQHF
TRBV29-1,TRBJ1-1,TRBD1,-,TGCAGAATCACAGGGGGGGGCCTGAACACTGAAGCTTTCTTT,CRITGGGLNTEAFF
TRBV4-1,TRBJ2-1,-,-,TGCGTCAACAGCGCGGGACAACAGTTCTTC,CVNSAGQQFF
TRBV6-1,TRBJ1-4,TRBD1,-,TGTGTCAACAGTGTGGACAGGGAGAAGGAAAAACCGTTTTTT,CVNSVDREKEKPFF
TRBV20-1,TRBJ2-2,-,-,TGCAGTGCTAGGTGGGGAGGAGACACCGGGGAGCTGTTTTTT,CSARWGGDTGELFF
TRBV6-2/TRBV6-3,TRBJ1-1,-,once,TGTGCCAGCATTGGGGAAGCAGAAGCTTTCTTT,CASIGEAEAFF
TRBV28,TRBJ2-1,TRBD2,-,TGTGCCGCCAGTTTGTCCGACAGACTAGCGGGAGGGTTGCAGTTCTTC,CAASLSDRLAGGLQFF
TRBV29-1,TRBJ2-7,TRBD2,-,TGCAGCGCGCGGACTTGCGGGAGCTCAAGATACTACGAGCAGTACTTC,CSARTCGSSRYYEQYF
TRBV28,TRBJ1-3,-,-,TGTACCAGCAGTTTAAGATCGACTCCAGGGTCTGGAAACACCATATATTTT,CTSSLRSTPGSGNTIYF
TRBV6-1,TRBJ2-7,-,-,TGTGTCAGCACTCCGGTGACAGAGGCCCCGACCGAGCAGTACTTC,CVSTPVTEAPTEQYF
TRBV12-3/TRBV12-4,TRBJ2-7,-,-,TGTGCCAGCAATCGATCCTATGAGCAGTACTTC,CASNRSYEQYF
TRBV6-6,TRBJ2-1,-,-,TGTGCCAGCAATTACCTGATCATTGCCCATGAGCAGTTATTC,CASNYLIIAHEQLF
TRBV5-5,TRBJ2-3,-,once,TGTGCCAGCAGCTTCACAGGTCGAACTGGTACGCATTATTTT,CASSFTGRTGTHYF
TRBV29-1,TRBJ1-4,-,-,TGCAGCGCCCCTACGGAAAAAATGTTTTTT,CSAPTEKMFF
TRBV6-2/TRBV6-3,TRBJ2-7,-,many,TGTGCCAGCAGTTACCACACACGGGGCTACGAGCAGTACTTC,CASSYHTRGYEQYF
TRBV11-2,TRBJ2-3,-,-,TGTGCCAGCAGCTTAAATCCAGGGGAGACTAGCACAGAAACGCAGTATTTT,CASSLNPGETSTETQYF
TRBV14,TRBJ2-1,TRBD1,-,TGTGCCAGCAGCCAAGAGGATCAGGGGACAGGGTACAATGAGCAGTTATTT,CASSQEDQGTGYNEQLF
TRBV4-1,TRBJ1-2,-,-,TGCGCCAGCAGCCAAGTCTCGACGGCGAACCCCTATGGCTACACCTTT,CASSQVSTANPYGYTF
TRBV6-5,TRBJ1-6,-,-,TGTGCCAGCGGTTACGCTATTCCAGGGGAAGGACATAATTCACCCCTCCACTTT,CASGYAIPGEGHNSPLHF
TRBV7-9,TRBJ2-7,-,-,TGTGCCAGCAGCTTTGGGGGTAGCTCCTACGGGCAGAACTTC,CASSFGGSSYGQNF
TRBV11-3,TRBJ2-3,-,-,TGTGCCATCAGTTTAGACCACAGAGATACGCAGTATTTT,CAISLDHRDTQYF
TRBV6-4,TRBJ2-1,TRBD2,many,TGTGCCAGCAGTGACTCGGGGGGGGCCTACAATGAGCAGTTCTTC,CASSDSGGAYNEQFF
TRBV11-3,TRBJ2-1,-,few,TGTGCCAGCAGCTCCCGGGGGGCGCGGACCATGGGCAATGAGCAGTTCTTC,CASSSRGARTMGNEQFF
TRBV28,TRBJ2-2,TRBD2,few,TGTGCCAGCCGGCTAGCGGGAGTTGTGAACACCGGGGAGCTGTTTTTT,CASRLAGVVNTGELFF
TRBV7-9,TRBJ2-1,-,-,TGTGCCATCAGCTTAGGCTCCTACAATGAACAGTTCTTC,CAISLGSYNEQFF